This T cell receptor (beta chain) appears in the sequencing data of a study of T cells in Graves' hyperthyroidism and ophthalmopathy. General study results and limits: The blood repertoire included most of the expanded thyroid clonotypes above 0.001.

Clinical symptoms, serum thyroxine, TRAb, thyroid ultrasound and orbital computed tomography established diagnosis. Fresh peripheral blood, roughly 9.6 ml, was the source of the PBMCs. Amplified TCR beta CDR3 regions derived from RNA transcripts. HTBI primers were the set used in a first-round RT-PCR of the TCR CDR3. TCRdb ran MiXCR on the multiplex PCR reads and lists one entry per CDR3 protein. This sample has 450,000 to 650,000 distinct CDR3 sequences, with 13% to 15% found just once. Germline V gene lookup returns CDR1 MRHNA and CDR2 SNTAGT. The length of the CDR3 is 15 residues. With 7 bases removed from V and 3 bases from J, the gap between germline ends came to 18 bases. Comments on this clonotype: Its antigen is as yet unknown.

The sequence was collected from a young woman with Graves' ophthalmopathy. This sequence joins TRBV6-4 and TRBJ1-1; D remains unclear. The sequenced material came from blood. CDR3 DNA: TGTGCCAGCACCATCACCGCGGGTACGGACACTGAAGCTTTCTTT. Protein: CASTITAGTDTEAFF.